The next 27 T cell receptor beta chains were all read from a single sample in a study of siplizumab effects on memory and regulatory T cells (dated by TCRdb to between 2018 and 2021). Library method: the immunoSEQ multiplex PCR assay. TCRdb took this table from immuneACCESS and kept in-frame rearrangements with V and J called. Such tables lack part of the clones; where checked against another copy, unresolved V genes explain under half of the gap, and the rest is unexplained. The table for this sample lists roughly 56,000 clones; approximately 93% of them were counted only once. The top ten clonotypes cover about two fifths of the sample. The specimen was CD8+ T cells sorted from blood. Receptors originate from a human donor in good health.

V usage is TRBV21-1 and J usage is TRBJ2-1; the table's D call of TRBD2 was not tested on the DNA. TRBV21-1 has pseudogene status. This CDR3 has 17 residues. Here the CDR3 reads CASSKKRERECDNEQFF. The CDR3 nucleotides read TGTGCCAGCAGCAAAAAGAGGGAGCGGGAGTGTGATAATGAGCAGTTCTTC.

V is TRBV29-1 and J is TRBJ1-2, with D perhaps matching TRBD1 (6 bases). CDR1 is SQVTM and CDR2 is ANQGSEA in the germline V gene. V was trimmed by 3 bases and J by 1 base, leaving 18 bases between them. CDR3 length: 16 residues. As DNA, the CDR3 is TGCAGCGTTGACGGGGGACACCGGAATCTTAACTATGGCTACACCTTC. This codes for CSVDGGHRNLNYGYTF.

The J gene is TRBJ2-3, the V gene TRBV27; D remains ambiguous. The CDR3 runs 14 residues. Deletions cut 0 bases from V and 2 bases from J, with 6 bases between. Looked up from germline, CDR1 is MNHEY and CDR2 is SMNVEV (reference sequence). The CDR3 protein is CASSLSGNTDTQYF. DNA of the CDR3: TGTGCCAGCAGTTTATCGGGGAACACAGATACGCAGTATTTT.

This chain joins TRBV19 and TRBJ2-1, with D perhaps TRBD1 or TRBD2 (5 bases each). The CDR3 is made up of 10 amino acids. Trimming stripped 7 bases from V and 14 bases from J, with 12 bases between. CDR1 LNHDA and CDR2 SQIVND come from the germline V gene (reference sequence). CDR3 coding DNA: TGTGCCAGTATGGGGGTCTATAAGTTCTTC. Its protein product is CASMGVYKFF.

This sequence joins TRBV4-3 and TRBJ2-3; TRBD2 matches at 8 bases. This CDR3 has 16 amino acids. Trimming cost V 0 bases and J 5 bases; bases outside gene matches: 7. Germline lookup yields CDR1 LGHNA and CDR2 YSLEER. The CDR3 DNA sequence: TGCGCCAGCAGCCAAGATCGGGGGGGAGTGAAAGATACGCAGTATTTT. It encodes CASSQDRGGVKDTQYF.

The V and J genes are TRBV4-2 and TRBJ1-1; D unresolved. The V and J ends lost 3 bases and 3 bases respectively, with 14 bases between them. Germline loops: CDR1 LGHNA, CDR2 YNFKEQ. This CDR3 has 15 amino acids. The DNA for the CDR3 is TGTGCCAGCAGCCACCTGTACGGAGAGGACACTGAAGCTTTCTTT. This encodes CASSHLYGEDTEAFF.

V gene TRBV2 combines with J gene TRBJ2-7; 13 positions match TRBD2. The CDR3 totals 17 residues. Per the germline V gene, CDR1 is SNHLY and CDR2 is FYNNEI. Losses at the gene ends were 0 bases for V and 5 bases for J; bases not matched to a gene: 7. In DNA, the CDR3 is TGTGCCAGCAGTGAAGCGGTACTAGCGGGAGGGCCGAACGAGCAGTACTTC. Translation: CASSEAVLAGGPNEQYF. The whole variable domain, remainder taken from reference TRBV2 and TRBJ2-7, is EPEVTQTPSHQVTQMGQEVILRCVPISNHLYFYWYRQILGQKVEFLVSFYNNEISEKSEIFDDQFSVERPDGSNFTLKIRSTKLEDSAMYFCASSEAVLAGGPNEQYFGPGTRLTVT.

This rearrangement joins TRBV14 to TRBJ1-2; D not certain. This CDR3 region has 13 residues. V lost 2 bases, J lost 1 base, and 5 bases lay in between. The germline V gene has CDR1 SGHDN and CDR2 FVKESK. CDR3 sequence: CASSQTFNYGYTF. CDR3 DNA sequence: TGTGCCAGCAGCCAAACTTTTAACTATGGCTACACCTTC.

This sequence joins TRBV13 and TRBJ2-1; 13 nucleotides agree with TRBD2. Germline loops: CDR1 PRHDT, CDR2 FYEKMQ (reference sequence). J lost 2 bases, V lost 4 bases, and 8 bases had no gene match. The CDR3 is 18 amino acids. CDR3 in amino acids: CASSSRTSGSSTYNEQFF. CDR3 in DNA: TGTGCCAGCAGCTCCCGGACTAGCGGGAGTTCCACCTACAATGAGCAGTTCTTC.

This clone came up once. The genes are TRBV29-1 and TRBJ2-7; 11 nucleotides agree with TRBD1. Germline-derived CDR1 and CDR2 are SQVTM and ANQGSEA. J was trimmed by 2 bases and V by 7 bases; bases with no gene match: 1. The CDR3 has 12 amino acids. The CDR3 region is CSGGQGAYEQYF. DNA of the CDR3: TGCAGCGGGGGACAGGGGGCCTACGAGCAGTACTTC.

This chain joins TRBV10-3 and TRBJ2-7; tentatively, D is TRBD1 (5 bases). Germline V lookup: CDR1 ENHRY, CDR2 SYGVKD. The CDR3 loop spans 14 amino acids. V dropped 3 bases and J dropped 2 bases, with 11 bases sitting between them. The CDR3 protein is CAISDLGRAYEQYF. As DNA, the CDR3 is TGTGCCATCAGTGATCTTGGCAGGGCCTACGAGCAGTACTTC.

The chain has TRBV2 and TRBJ2-7; D uncertain. This CDR3 comprises 12 residues. Trimming took off 6 bases at V and 6 bases at J, with 12 bases between the two ends. In germline, CDR1 is SNHLY, CDR2 FYNNEI. The CDR3 bases are TGTGCCAGCAGAATTTACGGCGGCGAGCAGTACTTC. It specifies CASRIYGGEQYF.

V usage is TRBV9 and J usage is TRBJ2-7; 8 bases fit TRBD2. The germline CDR1 and CDR2 sequences are SGDLS and YYNGEE. This CDR3 region has 13 residues. The J segment lost 5 bases and the V segment lost 4 bases, leaving 5 bases of the junction unmatched. The CDR3 loop reads CASSLGLEDEQYF. In DNA, the CDR3 is TGTGCCAGCAGCCTGGGACTAGAAGACGAGCAGTACTTC.

The chain employs TRBV7-9 and TRBJ1-1; D not resolved. The germline V gene encodes CDR1 SEHNR and CDR2 FQNEAQ (reference sequence). This CDR3 comprises 16 residues. V lost 5 bases to trimming and J lost 0 bases, with 16 bases between them. DNA for the CDR3: TGTGCCAGCAGCCTAAGAGCAGGAGAAATGAACACTGAAGCTTTCTTT. Residues: CASSLRAGEMNTEAFF. The whole variable domain, remainder taken from reference TRBV7-9 and TRBJ1-1, is DTGVSQNPRHKITKRGQNVTFRCDPISEHNRLYWYRQTLGQGPEFLTYFQNEAQLEKSRLLSDRFSAERPKGSFSTLEIQRTEQGDSAMYLCASSLRAGEMNTEAFFGQGTRLTVV.

This clone occurred once. The chain recombines TRBV12-5 with TRBJ1-5; D is unresolved. CDR3 length: 15 residues. The germline CDR1 and CDR2 sequences are LGHNT and FRNRAP. The V gene lost 1 base and the J gene lost 0 bases, with 7 bases spanning the gap. In DNA form, the CDR3 reads TGTGCTAGTGGTTTGGGAGGGATTAGCAATCAGCCCCAGCATTTT. Residues: CASGLGGISNQPQHF.

The chain links TRBV7-9 to TRBJ2-5, with D maybe TRBD2 (6 bases). The assigned J gene may be wrong: the sequence end matches TRBJ2-7 better. Germline CDR1 and CDR2: SEHNR and FQNEAQ (reference sequence). This CDR3 region has 15 residues. The CDR3 sequence is CASSFGGVPSYEQYF. CDR3 coding DNA: TGTGCCAGCAGCTTCGGCGGGGTTCCCTCCTACGAGCAGTACTTC.

This chain links TRBV29-1 with TRBJ2-7; D gene unclear. The CDR3 is 12 amino acids. Deletions cut 2 bases from V and 6 bases from J, with 11 bases between. Germline V gives CDR1 SQVTM, CDR2 ANQGSEA. CDR3 sequence (DNA): TGCAGCGTTGAATGGGCTGTCGGCGAGCAGTACTTC. Protein sequence: CSVEWAVGEQYF.

This clone was seen a few times. This chain connects TRBV5-6 to TRBJ1-5; D remains unclear. Trimming stripped 1 base from V and 0 bases from J, with 8 bases between. Germline values: CDR1 SGHDT, CDR2 YYEEEE. The length of the CDR3 is 15 residues. The CDR3 spells CASSLSWNSNQPQHF. CDR3 nucleotide sequence: TGTGCCAGCAGCTTGTCCTGGAATAGCAATCAGCCCCAGCATTTT.

The chain links TRBV5-4 to TRBJ2-7, with D possibly TRBD2 on 6 matching bases. The V gene's germline CDR1 is SGHNT and CDR2 YYREEE (reference sequence). Trimming cost V 4 bases and J 3 bases, with 14 bases left between them. The CDR3 consists of 14 residues. The DNA for the CDR3 is TGTGCCAGCAGCCCGGGGGTTTTGGGCTACGAGCAGTACTTC. It yields the protein CASSPGVLGYEQYF.

The genes are TRBV2 and TRBJ2-3, with TRBD2 matching 16 bases. From germline, CDR1 is SNHLY and CDR2 FYNNEI. Germline trimming cut 3 bases from V and 3 bases from J; bases unmatched to any gene: 3. The CDR3 is 17 residues long. CDR3 residues: CASSEGLAGGPTDTQYF. DNA for the CDR3: TGTGCCAGCAGTGAGGGACTAGCGGGAGGGCCTACAGATACGCAGTATTTT.

J is TRBJ2-7 and V is TRBV5-4; D is ambiguous. V lost 0 bases and J 0 bases, leaving 10 bases between the germline ends. The CDR3 is 15 residues long. From germline, CDR1 is SGHNT and CDR2 YYREEE (reference sequence). CDR3 residues: CASSLGRASSYEQYF. CDR3 DNA: TGTGCCAGCAGCTTGGGTCGGGCGAGCTCCTACGAGCAGTACTTC.

The rearrangement joins TRBV27 to TRBJ2-1; D is perhaps TRBD2 (6 bases). The CDR3 sequence is 14 residues long. The germline V gene has CDR1 MNHEY and CDR2 SMNVEV (reference sequence). Trimming removed 3 bases from V and 6 bases from J, with 12 bases in between. CDR3 nucleotides: TGTGCCAGCAGTTTCGGGACTCCACCCAATGAGCAGTTCTTC. Amino acids: CASSFGTPPNEQFF.

This sequence joins TRBV7-9 and TRBJ2-5; D remains unclear. The assigned J gene may be wrong: the sequence end matches TRBJ2-7 better. The CDR3 runs to 14 residues. CDR1 SEHNR and CDR2 FQNEAQ come from the germline V gene (reference sequence). The CDR3 bases are TGTGCCAGCAGCTTAGACAGACCGAGCTACGAGCAGTACTTC. Its protein is CASSLDRPSYEQYF.

The V gene is TRBV4-2, the J gene TRBJ1-1; a possible D gene is TRBD1 (5 bases). The CDR3 runs 15 residues. Germline lookup yields CDR1 LGHNA and CDR2 YNFKEQ. V was pared by 2 bases and J by 0 bases, with 10 bases between. CDR3 protein: CASSQQGLLNTEAFF. CDR3 nucleotide sequence: TGTGCCAGCAGCCAACAGGGCTTATTGAACACTGAAGCTTTCTTT.

CDR3 in amino acids: CASSYRQGFGELFF. In DNA form, the CDR3 reads TGTGCCAGCAGTTACAGACAGGGGTTCGGGGAGCTGTTTTTT. The chain recombines TRBV6-5 with TRBJ2-2, with 8 bases lining up with TRBD1. The germline gives CDR1 MNHEY, CDR2 SVGAGI. The length of the CDR3 is 14 residues. V was clipped by 2 bases and J by 7 bases; unmatched bases: 3.

CDR3 loop: CASSPGVNTGELFF. The CDR3 region has the DNA TGTGCCAGCTCACCAGGGGTGAACACCGGGGAGCTGTTTTTT. The J gene is TRBJ2-2, the V gene TRBV18, with D unclear. V lost 2 bases, J lost 1 base, and 5 bases lay in between. Germline loops: CDR1 KGHSH, CDR2 LQKENI. CDR3 length: 14 amino acids.

This chain joins TRBV19 and TRBJ2-7, with TRBD1 as a possible D gene (5 bases). Trimming took 2 bases from V and 1 from J, leaving 12 bases between them. Germline V gives CDR1 LNHDA, CDR2 SQIVND (reference sequence). CDR3 length: 15 amino acids. The CDR3 here is CASSIRPGHSYEQYF. The CDR3 nucleotides are TGTGCCAGTAGTATAAGGCCAGGACATTCCTACGAGCAGTACTTC.